The sequence of this T cell receptor beta chain was determined in a study of patients and donors after allogeneic stem cell transplantation. TCRdb re-called the RT-PCR reads with MiXCR, one entry per CDR3 protein. The sample holds tens of thousands of distinct CDR3 sequences, about an eighth seen once. This clonotype showed up just a few times. Germline values: CDR1 SNHLY, CDR2 FYNNEI. J gave up 2 bases and V 3 bases, and 2 bases lay outside the gene matches. The CDR3 loop spans 15 amino acids. V is TRBV2 and J is TRBJ2-1; 9 nucleotides line up with TRBD1. Sequences were obtained from blood, either unsorted or a sorted T cell fraction (not recorded which). The source of this sequence is a human donor who was either an allogeneic HSCT recipient or a stem cell or donor lymphocyte infusion donor (not recorded which). It is not recorded whose cells these are; they may come from a transplant donor. Written as DNA, the CDR3 is TGTGCCAGCAGTGATCGGACAGGGGCCTACAATGAGCAGTTCTTC. The encoded protein is CASSDRTGAYNEQFF.